Below are 16 T cell receptor beta chains sequenced from a single sample in a study of blood T cells in healthy people across ages. Alongside a J-beta primer mix, a sample-barcoded 5' primer served in a second PCR lasting 7 to 11 cycles. MiXCR, run by TCRdb on the 5' RACE reads, gives a single entry per CDR3 protein. The sample lists roughly 640,000 distinct CDR3 sequences, about 28% occurring once. Material: blood. Receptors were obtained from an elderly woman in good health.

Ten or more counts support this clonotype. The rearrangement joins TRBV12-3 or TRBV12-4 to TRBJ1-5, with a weak D call TRBD1 (6 bases). The CDR3 has 16 amino acids. Trimming removed 4 bases from V and 0 bases from J, with 13 bases in between. CDR3 bases: TGTGCCAGCAGTTCTACAGGGAAATATAGCAATCAGCCCCAGCATTTT. Translation: CASSSTGKYSNQPQHF.

Notes on this clonotype: A single base separates this from a much larger clone, so it may be a read error. The gene calls are TRBV2 and TRBJ2-3; unclear D gene. V lost 4 bases and J lost 0, with 14 bases in between. The CDR3 runs 16 residues. In germline, CDR1 is SNHLY, CDR2 FYNNEI. The CDR3 DNA is TGTGCCAGCAGTGGGGGTCTAGGCTTGAGCACAGATACGCAGTATTTT. Protein: CASSGGLGLSTDTQYF.

This clonotype was seen at least ten times. This chain connects TRBV7-9 to TRBJ2-7; 9 bases align to TRBD1. The CDR3 totals 14 residues. Germline V lookup: CDR1 SEHNR, CDR2 FQNEAQ (reference sequence). V lost 6 bases to trimming and J lost 0 bases; unmatched junction nucleotides: 3. The DNA for the CDR3 is TGTGCCAGCAGAACGACAGGGGGCTCCTACGAGCAGTACTTC. Its translation is CASRTTGGSYEQYF.

This clonotype was seen at least ten times. The chain recombines TRBV20-1 with TRBJ2-7, with TRBD1 matching 7 bases. The junction had 7 bases not matched to a gene; V was cut back by 5 bases and J by 0 bases. The CDR3 runs to 14 residues. From germline, CDR1 is DFQATT and CDR2 SNEGSKA (reference sequence). CDR3 in DNA: TGCAGTGCTGTAGTGGGACAGATCTCCTACGAGCAGTACTTC. It translates to CSAVVGQISYEQYF.

The table lists this clonotype with a few counts. A much larger clone differs from this one at a single base, so this may be a read error. The rearrangement links TRBV6-5 to TRBJ2-7, with D perhaps TRBD1 (6 bases). The CDR3 has 15 amino acids. From germline, CDR1 is MNHEY and CDR2 SVGAGI. The ends were cut back, 8 bases at V and 2 bases at J, with 19 bases in the middle. The CDR3 reads CASRRGRTETYEQYV. In DNA, the CDR3 is TGTGCCAGCCGAAGAGGGCGGACAGAGACCTACGAGCAGTACGTC.

This clonotype was picked up a small number of times. The chain carries TRBV3-1 and TRBJ1-2, with a possible D match to TRBD1 (6 bases). This CDR3 is 14 amino acids long. CDR1 is LGHDT, CDR2 YNNKEL, per germline (reference sequence). V lost 0 bases, J lost 4 bases, and 9 bases lay in between. The CDR3 DNA is TGTGCCAGCAGCCAAGATTTCAGGGGCTATGGCTACACCTTC. This codes for CASSQDFRGYGYTF.

This rearrangement joins TRBV6-1 to TRBJ2-3; TRBD1 matches at 9 bases. CDR1 is MNHNS, CDR2 SASEGT, per germline. CDR3 size: 14 residues. The V and J ends lost 7 bases and 1 base, in that order; junction bases with no gene match: 3. CDR3 sequence reads: CASKRDRGTDTQYF. CDR3 nucleotide sequence: TGTGCCAGCAAACGGGACAGGGGCACAGATACGCAGTATTTT.

This clonotype was observed a few times. This chain connects TRBV7-2 to TRBJ2-2; possibly TRBD1 for D (5 bases). V lost 1 base, J lost 4 bases, and 13 bases lay in between. This CDR3 has 16 residues. Per the germline V gene, CDR1 is SGHTA and CDR2 is FQGNSA. Here the CDR3 reads CASSLERTPLTGELFF. The CDR3 DNA sequence: TGTGCCAGCAGCTTAGAGAGGACACCGCTCACCGGGGAGCTGTTTTTT.

This clonotype was seen repeatedly, ten times or more. This sequence joins TRBV30 and TRBJ2-7; the D gene is possibly TRBD2 (6 bases). Between the trimmed V and J ends, which lost 4 bases and 3 bases, there was a span of 16 bases. This CDR3 has 14 amino acids. The germline gives CDR1 GTSNPN, CDR2 SVGIG (reference sequence). CDR3 residues: CAWTERGLHYEQYF. CDR3 nucleotide sequence: TGTGCCTGGACCGAACGGGGACTTCACTACGAGCAGTACTTC.

This clonotype turned up a few times. This chain uses TRBV6-1 with TRBJ1-1; D perhaps matches TRBD1 (5 bases). Trimming removed 7 bases from V and 1 base from J, with 10 bases in between. CDR3 length equals 13 residues. CDR1 is MNHNS and CDR2 is SASEGT in the germline V gene. The CDR3 DNA sequence: TGTGCCAGCAAAGGGGCTGGGAACACTGAAGCTTTCTTT. This codes for CASKGAGNTEAFF.

This clonotype was detected many times. The chain joins TRBV6-2 or TRBV6-3 to TRBJ2-7, with D tentatively TRBD1 or TRBD2 (5 bases each). The CDR3 has 14 residues. Germline V gene data show CDR1 as MNHEY and CDR2 as SVGEGT. V lost 6 bases to trimming and J lost 2 bases, with 14 bases between them. CDR3: CASRRGALTYEQYF. The CDR3 region has the DNA TGTGCCAGCAGGAGGGGAGCATTGACCTACGAGCAGTACTTC.

The chain is built from TRBV18 and TRBJ2-3; D may be TRBD2 (5 bases). The germline V and J ends were trimmed by 0 bases and 0 bases, with 7 bases remaining between them. Germline loops: CDR1 KGHSH, CDR2 LQKENI. This CDR3 is built from 15 residues. The DNA for the CDR3 is TGTGCCAGCTCACCACCTAGGAGGAGCACAGATACGCAGTATTTT. Translation gives CASSPPRRSTDTQYF. The full variable domain, completed using reference TRBV18 and TRBJ2-3, is NAGVMQNPRHLVRRRGQEARLRCSPMKGHSHVYWYRQLPEEGLKFMVYLQKENIIDESGMPKERFSAEFPKEGPSILRIQQVVRGDSAAYFCASSPPRRSTDTQYFGPGTRLTVL.

Only a few counts were recorded for this clonotype. A much larger clone lies one base from this, so it may be a read error. The rearrangement joins TRBV29-1 to TRBJ1-2; weak D call: TRBD1 (6 bases). The CDR3 loop spans 12 amino acids. CDR1 is SQVTM and CDR2 is ANQGSEA in the germline V gene. Trimming stripped 5 bases from V and 4 bases from J, with 11 bases between. The CDR3 bases are TGCAGCGTTTGGACAGACAGCTATGGCTACACCTTC. Amino acids: CSVWTDSYGYTF.

The CDR3 region is CASSLSGGLLYNEQFF. The CDR3 nucleotides are TGTGCCAGCAGTTTATCTGGGGGGCTCCTCTACAATGAGCAGTTCTTC. The chain employs TRBV27 and TRBJ2-1; D may match TRBD1 or TRBD2 (6 bases each). Germline V gene sequence: CDR1 MNHEY, CDR2 SMNVEV (reference sequence). The CDR3 length is 16 residues. The V and J ends lost 0 bases and 3 bases respectively, with 12 bases between them.

This clonotype was counted many times. The rearrangement joins TRBV5-1 to TRBJ2-1; D possibly uses TRBD1 or TRBD2 (5 bases each). Trimming took off 0 bases at V and 8 bases at J, with 18 bases between the two ends. Germline V gene data show CDR1 as SGHRS and CDR2 as YFSETQ. This CDR3 has 16 residues. The CDR3 spells CASSLGFGATSDEQFF. CDR3 coding DNA: TGCGCCAGCAGCTTGGGGTTCGGGGCCACTTCAGATGAGCAGTTCTTC.

This sequence joins TRBV20-1 and TRBJ2-7; TRBD2 agrees at 9 bases. CDR3 length: 15 residues. V shed 0 bases and J 5 bases; nucleotides not matched to a gene: 8. CDR1 and CDR2 from the germline V gene are DFQATT and SNEGSKA (reference sequence). In nucleotides, the CDR3 is TGCAGTGCTAGAGATCCAGCGGGAGGCAGGAACGAGCAGTACTTC. Its protein product is CSARDPAGGRNEQYF.